This T cell receptor (beta chain) was identified in a study of neoadjuvant anti-PD-1 for oral cavity cancer. The overall study: Nivolumab at 3 mg/kg was mostly given biweekly, three to four doses, pre-surgery. Study observations and caveats: PBMC Gini-index clonality exceeded responders' in non-responders post-nivolumab.

About this clone itself: The antigen is undetermined.

V was cut by 6 bases and J by 4 bases, with 18 bases left in between. Germline CDR1 and CDR2: SEHNR and FQNEAQ (reference sequence). The CDR3 runs to 15 residues. The assay was immunoSEQ multiplex PCR, and TCRdb's table has in-frame clones only and misses some. Of 60,000 to 75,000 clones listed, about four fifths are singletons. Patients had HPV-negative, locally advanced oral cavity squamous cell carcinoma. This receptor was identified in a person aged 40 to 85 with oral cavity squamous cell carcinoma. The chain employs TRBV7-9 and TRBJ1-1; D uncertain. Here the sequenced sample was PBMCs, taken before nivolumab (anti-PD-1) treatment. The CDR3 nucleotides are TGTGCCAGCAGACCCCTACTTCGGGTTGGCACTGAAGCTTTCTTT. Translating it yields CASRPLLRVGTEAFF.